The clone carrying this T cell receptor (beta chain) was counted ten times or more. Its specificity is not known. The sample comes from a study of T-cell memory formation after mild COVID-19. Study-wide results and limits: Pre-infection memory held some responding clones, suggesting pre-existing cross-reactive T cells responded.

MiXCR, run by TCRdb on the 5' RACE reads, gives a single entry per CDR3 protein. Of 550,000 to 700,000 distinct CDR3 sequences listed, roughly 17% were seen once; the top ten hold about 8.1%. Trimming took 5 bases from V and 0 from J, leaving 11 bases between them. Germline V gene sequence: CDR1 MNHEY, CDR2 SMNVEV (reference sequence). This CDR3 is built from 14 residues. The sample taken for sequencing was PBMCs or a T cell subset sorted from them (not recorded which). The rearrangement uses TRBV27 and TRBJ2-7, with D possibly matching TRBD1 (6 bases). The TCR originated in an adult woman who had mild COVID-19 (a few samples of this study predate the infection). Cell type and time point are not known. CDR3 residues: CASSHRDISYEQYF. The CDR3 DNA reads as TGTGCCAGCAGTCACCGGGACATCTCCTACGAGCAGTACTTC.